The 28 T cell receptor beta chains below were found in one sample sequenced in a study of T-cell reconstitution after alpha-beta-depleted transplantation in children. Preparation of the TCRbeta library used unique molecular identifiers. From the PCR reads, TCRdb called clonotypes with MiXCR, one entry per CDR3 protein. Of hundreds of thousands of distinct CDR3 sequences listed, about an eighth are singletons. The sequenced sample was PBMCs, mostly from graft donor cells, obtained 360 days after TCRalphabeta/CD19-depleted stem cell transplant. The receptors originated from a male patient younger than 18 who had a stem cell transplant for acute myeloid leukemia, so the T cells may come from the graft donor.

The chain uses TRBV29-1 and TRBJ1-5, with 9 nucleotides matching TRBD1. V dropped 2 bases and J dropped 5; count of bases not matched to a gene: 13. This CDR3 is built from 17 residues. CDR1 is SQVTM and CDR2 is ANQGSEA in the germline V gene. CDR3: CSVEKGARDRDHQPQHF. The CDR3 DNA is TGCAGCGTTGAAAAGGGGGCCAGGGACAGGGATCATCAGCCCCAGCATTTT.

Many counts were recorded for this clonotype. In DNA, the CDR3 is TGTGCCAGCAGCCTTGGGACTCCCACCGGGGAGCTGTTTTTT. Translating gives CASSLGTPTGELFF. This chain joins TRBV3-1 and TRBJ2-2; tentative D call: TRBD2 (6 bases). V shed 4 bases and J shed 4 bases, with 10 bases lying between them. Germline values: CDR1 LGHDT, CDR2 YNNKEL (reference sequence). This CDR3 spans 14 amino acids. The full variable domain, its missing parts supplied by reference TRBV3-1 and TRBJ2-2, is DTAVSQTPKYLVTQMGNDKSIKCEQNLGHDTMYWYKQDSKKFLKIMFSYNNKELIINETVPNRFSPKSPDKAHLNLHINSLELGDSAVYFCASSLGTPTGELFFGEGSRLTVL.

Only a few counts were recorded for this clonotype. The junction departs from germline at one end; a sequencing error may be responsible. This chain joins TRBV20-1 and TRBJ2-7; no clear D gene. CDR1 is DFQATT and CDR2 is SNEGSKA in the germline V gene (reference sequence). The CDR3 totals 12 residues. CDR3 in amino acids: CSAKLSTKRMHF. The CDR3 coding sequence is TGCAGTGCTAAGTTGAGTACCAAACGCATGCACTTC.

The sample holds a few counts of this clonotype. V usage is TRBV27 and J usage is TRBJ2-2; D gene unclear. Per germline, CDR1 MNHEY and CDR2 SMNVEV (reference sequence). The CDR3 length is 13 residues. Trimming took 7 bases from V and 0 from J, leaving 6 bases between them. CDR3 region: CASTAPNTGELFF. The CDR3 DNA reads TGTGCCAGCACGGCGCCGAACACCGGGGAGCTGTTTTTT.

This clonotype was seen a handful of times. The DNA of the CDR3 is TGTGCCAGCAGCTTCTGGGGTGGAGACACTGAAGCTTTCTTT. It codes for CASSFWGGDTEAFF. The rearrangement joins TRBV7-9 to TRBJ1-1; D is unclear. Germline values: CDR1 SEHNR, CDR2 FQNEAQ (reference sequence). The CDR3 is 14 residues long. The germline V and J ends were trimmed by 3 bases and 3 bases, with 11 bases remaining between them.

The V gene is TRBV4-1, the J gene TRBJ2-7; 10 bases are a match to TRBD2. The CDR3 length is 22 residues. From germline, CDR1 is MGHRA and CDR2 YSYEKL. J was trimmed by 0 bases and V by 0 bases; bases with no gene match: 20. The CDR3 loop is CASSQDGTSDNPLETNSYEQYF. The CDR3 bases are TGCGCCAGCAGCCAAGACGGGACTAGCGATAATCCCCTAGAGACGAACTCCTACGAGCAGTACTTC.

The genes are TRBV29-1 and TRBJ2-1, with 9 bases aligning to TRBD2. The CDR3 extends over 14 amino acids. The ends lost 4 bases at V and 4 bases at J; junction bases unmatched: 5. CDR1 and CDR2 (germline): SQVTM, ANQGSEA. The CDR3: CSVARLAAYNEQFF. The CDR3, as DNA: TGCAGCGTTGCAAGACTAGCGGCGTACAATGAGCAGTTCTTC.

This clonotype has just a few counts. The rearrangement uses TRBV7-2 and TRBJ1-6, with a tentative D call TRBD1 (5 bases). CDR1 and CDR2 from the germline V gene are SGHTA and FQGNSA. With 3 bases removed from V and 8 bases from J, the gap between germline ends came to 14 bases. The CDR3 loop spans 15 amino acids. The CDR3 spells CASSFGGRVDSPLHF. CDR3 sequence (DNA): TGTGCCAGCAGCTTTGGAGGCAGGGTCGATTCACCCCTCCACTTT.

CDR3 residues: CAISEWVDEQFF. The CDR3 DNA sequence: TGTGCCATCAGTGAGTGGGTGGATGAGCAGTTCTTC. V and J are TRBV10-3 and TRBJ2-1; the D is unclear. The germline V gene has CDR1 ENHRY and CDR2 SYGVKD. Trimming cost V 1 base and J 8 bases, with 6 bases left between them. The CDR3 extends over 12 amino acids.

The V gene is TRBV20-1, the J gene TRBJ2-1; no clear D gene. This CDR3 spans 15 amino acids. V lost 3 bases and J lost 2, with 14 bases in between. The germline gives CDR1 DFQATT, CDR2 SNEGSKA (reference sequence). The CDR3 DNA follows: TGCAGTGCTAGCCCGCCCCCCTACACCTACAATGAGCAGTTCTTC. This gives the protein CSASPPPYTYNEQFF.

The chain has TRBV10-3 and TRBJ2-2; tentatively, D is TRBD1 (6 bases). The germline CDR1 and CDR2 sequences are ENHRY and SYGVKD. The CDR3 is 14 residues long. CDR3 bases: TGTGCAACCCACAGGGTCGCGAACACCGGGGAGCTGTTTTTT. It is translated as CATHRVANTGELFF.

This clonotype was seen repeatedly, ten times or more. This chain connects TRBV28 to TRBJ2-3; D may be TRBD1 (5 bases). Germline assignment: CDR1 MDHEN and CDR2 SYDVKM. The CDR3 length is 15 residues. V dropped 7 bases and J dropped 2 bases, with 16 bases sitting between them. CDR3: CASTLLPGITDTQYF. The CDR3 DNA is TGTGCCAGCACCTTGCTCCCAGGGATCACAGATACGCAGTATTTT.

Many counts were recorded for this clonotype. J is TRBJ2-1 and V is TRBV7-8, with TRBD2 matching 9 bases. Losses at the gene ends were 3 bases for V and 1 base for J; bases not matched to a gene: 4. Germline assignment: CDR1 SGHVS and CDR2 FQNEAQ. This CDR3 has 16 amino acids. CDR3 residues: CASSLGTSGSYNEQFF. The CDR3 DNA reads TGTGCCAGCAGCTTGGGTACTAGCGGGTCCTACAATGAGCAGTTCTTC.

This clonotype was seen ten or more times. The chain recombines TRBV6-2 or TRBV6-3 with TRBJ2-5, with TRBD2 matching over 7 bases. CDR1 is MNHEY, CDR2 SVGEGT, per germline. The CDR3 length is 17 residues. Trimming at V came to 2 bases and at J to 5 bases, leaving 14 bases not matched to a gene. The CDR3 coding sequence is TGTGCCAGCAGTTACCCCCTCCAGGGAGGGCCGGTGGAGACCCAGTACTTC. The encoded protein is CASSYPLQGGPVETQYF.

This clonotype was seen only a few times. The CDR3 spells CASAGTGLSHEQYF. As DNA, the CDR3 is TGTGCCAGTGCCGGGACAGGTTTGTCCCACGAGCAGTACTTC. V is TRBV19 and J is TRBJ2-7; 8 bases line up with TRBD1. V was pared by 8 bases and J by 5 bases, with 11 bases of the junction left unmatched. The germline V gene encodes CDR1 LNHDA and CDR2 SQIVND (reference sequence). There are 14 residues in the CDR3.

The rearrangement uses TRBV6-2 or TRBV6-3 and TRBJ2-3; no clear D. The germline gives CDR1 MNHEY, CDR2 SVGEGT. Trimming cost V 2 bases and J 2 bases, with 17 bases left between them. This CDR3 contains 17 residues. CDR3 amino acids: CASSYSPDVENTDTQYF. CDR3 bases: TGTGCCAGCAGTTACAGCCCTGACGTTGAAAACACAGATACGCAGTATTTT.

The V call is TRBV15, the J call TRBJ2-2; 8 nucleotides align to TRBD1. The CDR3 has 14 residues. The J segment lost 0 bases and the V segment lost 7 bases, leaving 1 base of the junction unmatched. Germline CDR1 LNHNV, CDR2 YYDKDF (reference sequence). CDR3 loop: CATKDRANTGELFF. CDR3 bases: TGTGCCACCAAGGACAGGGCGAACACCGGGGAGCTGTTTTTT. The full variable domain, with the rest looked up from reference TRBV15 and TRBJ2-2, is DAMVIQNPRYQVTQFGKPVTLSCSQTLNHNVMYWYQQKSSQAPKLLFHYYDKDFNNEADTPDNFQSRRPNTSFCFLDIRSPGLGDTAMYLCATKDRANTGELFFGEGSRLTVL.

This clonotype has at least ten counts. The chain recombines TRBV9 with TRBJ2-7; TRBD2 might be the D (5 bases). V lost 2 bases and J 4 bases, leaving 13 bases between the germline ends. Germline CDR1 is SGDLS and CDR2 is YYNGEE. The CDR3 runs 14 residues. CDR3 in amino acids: CASSVGIRGYEQYF. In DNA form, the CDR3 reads TGTGCCAGCAGCGTCGGGATTCGGGGTTACGAGCAGTACTTC.

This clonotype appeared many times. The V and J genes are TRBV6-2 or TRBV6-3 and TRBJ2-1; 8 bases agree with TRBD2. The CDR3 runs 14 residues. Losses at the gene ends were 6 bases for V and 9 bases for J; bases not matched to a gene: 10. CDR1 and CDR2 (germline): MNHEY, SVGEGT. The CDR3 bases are TGTGCCAGCAGAGACACCGGGACTAGTACTGAGCAGTTCTTC. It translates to CASRDTGTSTEQFF.

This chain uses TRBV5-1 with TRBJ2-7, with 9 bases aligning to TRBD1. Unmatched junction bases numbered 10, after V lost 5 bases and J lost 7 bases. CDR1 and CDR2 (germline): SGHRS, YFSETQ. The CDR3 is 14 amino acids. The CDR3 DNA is TGCGCCAGCAGACCCCCGGGACAGGGCCTGGAGCAGTACTTC. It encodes CASRPPGQGLEQYF.

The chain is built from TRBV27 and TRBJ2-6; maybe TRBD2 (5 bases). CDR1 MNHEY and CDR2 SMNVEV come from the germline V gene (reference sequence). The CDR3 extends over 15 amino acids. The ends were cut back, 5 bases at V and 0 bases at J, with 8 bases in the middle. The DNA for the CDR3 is TGTGCCAGCAGTCCAGACTACTCTGGGGCCAACGTCCTGACTTTC. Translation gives CASSPDYSGANVLTF.

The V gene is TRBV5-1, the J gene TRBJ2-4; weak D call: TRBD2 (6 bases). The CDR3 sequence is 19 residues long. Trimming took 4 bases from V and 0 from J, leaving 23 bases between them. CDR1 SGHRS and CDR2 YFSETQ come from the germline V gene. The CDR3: CASSREVAAGNLAKNIQYF. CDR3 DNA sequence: TGCGCCAGCAGCCGCGAGGTTGCCGCGGGGAACCTAGCCAAAAACATTCAGTACTTC.

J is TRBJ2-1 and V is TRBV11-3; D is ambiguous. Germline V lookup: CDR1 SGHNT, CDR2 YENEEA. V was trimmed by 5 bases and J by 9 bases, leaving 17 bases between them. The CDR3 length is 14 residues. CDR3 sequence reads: CASSPRGSIREQFF. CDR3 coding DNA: TGTGCCAGCAGCCCCCGTGGTAGCATTCGTGAGCAGTTCTTC.

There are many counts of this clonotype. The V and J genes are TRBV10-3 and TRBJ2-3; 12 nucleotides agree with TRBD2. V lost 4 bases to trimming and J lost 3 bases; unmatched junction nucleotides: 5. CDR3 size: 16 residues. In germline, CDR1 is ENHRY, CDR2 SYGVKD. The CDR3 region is CAISGLLAGGTDTQYF. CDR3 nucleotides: TGTGCCATCAGTGGCCTACTAGCGGGAGGAACAGATACGCAGTATTTT.

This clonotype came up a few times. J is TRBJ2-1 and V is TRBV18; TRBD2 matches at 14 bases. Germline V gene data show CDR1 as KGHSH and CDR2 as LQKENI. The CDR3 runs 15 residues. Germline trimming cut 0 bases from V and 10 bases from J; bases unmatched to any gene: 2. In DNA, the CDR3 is TGTGCCAGCTCACCACCAGGACTAGCGGGAGGAGAGCAGTTCTTC. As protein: CASSPPGLAGGEQFF.

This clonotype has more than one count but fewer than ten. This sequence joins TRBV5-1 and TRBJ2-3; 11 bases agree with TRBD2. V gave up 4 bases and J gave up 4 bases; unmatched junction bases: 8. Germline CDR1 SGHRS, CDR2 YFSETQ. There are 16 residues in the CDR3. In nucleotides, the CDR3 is TGCGCCAGCAGCCTTCGACTAGCGGGAAACGCAGATACGCAGTATTTT. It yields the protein CASSLRLAGNADTQYF.

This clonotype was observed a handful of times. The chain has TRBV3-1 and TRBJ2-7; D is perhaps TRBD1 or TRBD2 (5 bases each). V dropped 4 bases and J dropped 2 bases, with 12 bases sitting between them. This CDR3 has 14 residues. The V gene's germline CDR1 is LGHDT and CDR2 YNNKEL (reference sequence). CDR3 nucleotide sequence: TGTGCCAGCAGCCGGGACGGGATCCCCTACGAGCAGTACTTC. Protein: CASSRDGIPYEQYF.

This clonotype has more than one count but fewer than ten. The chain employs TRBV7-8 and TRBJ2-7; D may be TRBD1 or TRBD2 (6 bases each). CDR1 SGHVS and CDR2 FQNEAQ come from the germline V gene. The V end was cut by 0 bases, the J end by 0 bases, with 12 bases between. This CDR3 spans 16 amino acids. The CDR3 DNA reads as TGTGCCAGCAGCTTAGCGGGGGGCCACATCTCCTACGAGCAGTACTTC. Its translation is CASSLAGGHISYEQYF.